Below are 23 T cell receptor beta chains sequenced from a single sample in a study of blood T cell repertoires in COVID-19. This table comes from immunoSEQ multiplex PCR, and its TCRdb copy is limited to in-frame clones, with some not included. This table holds about 200,000 clones, 82% found once. The sequenced sample was peripheral blood. The source is a woman aged 80 or older with COVID-19, enrolled during active disease.

This clone was recorded only once. The rearrangement links TRBV28 to TRBJ1-6; D is perhaps TRBD1 (6 bases). The CDR3 runs to 15 residues. CDR1 is MDHEN, CDR2 SYDVKM, per germline. V lost 5 bases and J lost 6, with 14 bases in between. CDR3 amino acids: CASSNYREGNSPLHF. CDR3 in DNA: TGTGCCAGCAGTAACTACAGGGAGGGTAATTCACCCCTCCACTTT.

The V call is TRBV19, the J call TRBJ1-1, with 8 bases identical to TRBD1. The CDR3 has 14 amino acids. V shed 7 bases, J shed 1 base, and the junction held 5 bases outside the gene matches. The germline CDR1 and CDR2 sequences are LNHDA and SQIVND (reference sequence). The CDR3 sequence: CASMDRATNTEAFF. The CDR3 DNA is TGTGCCAGTATGGACAGGGCCACGAACACTGAAGCTTTCTTT.

The chain joins TRBV7-6 to TRBJ2-1, with D possibly matching TRBD2 (6 bases). Germline CDR1 SGHVS, CDR2 FNYEAQ. With 3 bases removed from V and 6 bases from J, the gap between germline ends came to 9 bases. The CDR3 consists of 13 residues. The CDR3 sequence is CASSFRGSNEQFF. CDR3 nucleotide sequence: TGTGCCAGCAGCTTTCGGGGGAGCAATGAGCAGTTCTTC.

V and J are TRBV30 and TRBJ1-5; D is possibly TRBD1 (5 bases). V lost 4 bases and J 5 bases, leaving 6 bases between the germline ends. Germline assignment: CDR1 GTSNPN and CDR2 SVGIG (reference sequence). The CDR3 is 11 amino acids. Here the CDR3 reads CAWTGYQPQHF. CDR3 in DNA: TGTGCCTGGACAGGGTATCAGCCCCAGCATTTT.

The V call is TRBV7-9, the J call TRBJ2-3; D is possibly TRBD2 (6 bases). This CDR3 spans 14 amino acids. Germline V gene lookup returns CDR1 SEHNR and CDR2 FQNEAQ (reference sequence). With 1 base removed from V and 3 bases from J, the gap between germline ends came to 8 bases. The CDR3, as DNA: TGTGCCAGCAGCTTAGGACTAGGAACAGATACGCAGTATTTT. The encoded protein is CASSLGLGTDTQYF.

Concerning this clone: Other DNA sequences in this specimen translate into the identical CDR3. The rearrangement uses TRBV19 and TRBJ2-5; maybe TRBD1 (5 bases). The germline V gene encodes CDR1 LNHDA and CDR2 SQIVND (reference sequence). This CDR3 contains 13 residues. V gave up 5 bases and J gave up 5 bases, with 12 bases separating them. The CDR3 sequence is CASSPDPGETQYF. CDR3 DNA sequence: TGTGCCAGTAGTCCGGACCCAGGGGAGACCCAGTACTTC. The complete variable domain, with remaining parts taken from reference TRBV19 and TRBJ2-5, reads DGGITQSPKYLFRKEGQNVTLSCEQNLNHDAMYWYRQDPGQGLRLIYYSQIVNDFQKGDIAEGYSVSREKKESFPLTVTSAQKNPTAFYLCASSPDPGETQYFGPGTRLLVL.

As regards this clone: Germline and junction disagree at one end, which may indicate a read error. The chain links TRBV5-8 to TRBJ2-1; 7 bases fit TRBD2. The CDR3 consists of 14 residues. Germline loops: CDR1 SGHTS, CDR2 YDEGEE. The CDR3: CASRLGGGVYEQFF. CDR3 sequence (DNA): TGTGCCAGCAGGTTGGGGGGAGGGGTCTATGAGCAGTTCTTC. Full variable domain (remainder filled in from reference TRBV5-8 and TRBJ2-1): EAGVTQSPTHLIKTRGQQATLRCSPISGHTSVYWYQQALGLGLQFLLWYDEGEERNRGNFPPRFSGRQFPNYSSELNVNALELEDSALYLCASRLGGGVYEQFFGPGTRLTVL.

The chain has TRBV3-1 (or the pseudogene TRBV3-2) and TRBJ2-3; TRBD2 matches 11 bases. Per germline, CDR1 LGHDT and CDR2 YNNKEL (reference sequence). Losses at the gene ends were 4 bases for V and 1 base for J; bases not matched to a gene: 13. The CDR3 runs to 19 residues. The CDR3 spells CASSPKTSGVLTRTDTQYF. The DNA of the CDR3 is TGTGCCAGCAGCCCTAAGACTAGCGGGGTCCTTACTCGCACAGATACGCAGTATTTT.

In this sample, this clone turned up a few times. This chain uses TRBV15 with TRBJ1-5, with TRBD1 matching over 7 bases. After removal of 4 bases from V and 6 bases from J, the junction contained 15 bases not matched to a gene. CDR1 is LNHNV and CDR2 is YYDKDF in the germline V gene (reference sequence). The CDR3 contains 17 residues. The CDR3 here is CATSTNTRQGAGQPQHF. In nucleotides, the CDR3 is TGTGCCACCAGCACTAATACCAGACAGGGCGCAGGTCAGCCCCAGCATTTT.

This chain joins TRBV6-5 and TRBJ2-3; D may be TRBD2 (5 bases). The ends were cut back, 8 bases at V and 0 bases at J, with 15 bases in the middle. Germline CDR1 and CDR2: MNHEY and SVGAGI. This CDR3 contains 15 residues. The CDR3 sequence is CASQRLSLSTDTQYF. CDR3 coding DNA: TGTGCCAGCCAGCGGTTATCCCTTAGCACAGATACGCAGTATTTT.

The genes are TRBV5-1 and TRBJ1-1; D possibly corresponds to TRBD1 (5 bases). The V end lost 0 bases, the J end lost 6 bases, and 9 bases lay between the germline ends. Germline values: CDR1 SGHRS, CDR2 YFSETQ. There are 13 residues in the CDR3. CDR3 nucleotides: TGCGCCAGCAGCTTGGCGGGGGTCCCTGAAGCTTTCTTT. It codes for CASSLAGVPEAFF.

There are a few counts of this clone. The J gene is TRBJ2-1, the V gene TRBV7-8; TRBD2 matches at 8 bases. The CDR3 contains 16 residues. Unmatched junction bases numbered 6, after V lost 4 bases and J lost 1 base. Germline V gives CDR1 SGHVS, CDR2 FQNEAQ. The CDR3 DNA reads TGTGCCAGCAGCTCAGCTAGCGGGTTATCCTACAATGAGCAGTTCTTC. Its translation: CASSSASGLSYNEQFF.

The chain links TRBV7-9 to TRBJ2-7; maybe TRBD1 (7 bases). The CDR3 is 19 amino acids. V lost 1 base, J lost 1 base, and 23 bases lay in between. Germline lookup yields CDR1 SEHNR and CDR2 FQNEAQ (reference sequence). CDR3: CASSLGTGVEGGLSYEQYF. The DNA of the CDR3 is TGTGCCAGCAGCTTAGGTACAGGGGTGGAGGGTGGCTTGTCCTACGAGCAGTACTTC.

This sequence joins TRBV5-1 and TRBJ1-6, with TRBD1 matching 8 bases. Germline V gene lookup returns CDR1 SGHRS and CDR2 YFSETQ. Germline trimming cut 4 bases from V and 3 bases from J; bases unmatched to any gene: 3. The CDR3 is 15 amino acids. DNA for the CDR3: TGCGCCAGCAGCCCAGGGGGCTACTATAATTCACCCCTCCACTTT. This gives the protein CASSPGGYYNSPLHF.

The rearrangement joins TRBV6-4 to TRBJ1-5; D is unclear. Germline V gives CDR1 MRHNA, CDR2 SNTAGT. Trimming stripped 4 bases from V and 5 bases from J, with 24 bases between. There are 18 residues in the CDR3. The CDR3 nucleotides read TGTGCCAGCAGTGTCAGCGCGGTGATGGTTCGTGGCGATCAGCCCCAGCATTTT. It codes for CASSVSAVMVRGDQPQHF.

This clone has only a few counts. V usage is TRBV30 and J usage is TRBJ1-5; D call uncertain. Germline values: CDR1 GTSNPN, CDR2 SVGIG (reference sequence). CDR3 length equals 15 residues. V lost 2 bases and J 3 bases, leaving 14 bases between the germline ends. CDR3 DNA: TGTGCCTGGAGTCCCCTGAGCCTAGTCAATCAGCCCCAGCATTTT. Translating it yields CAWSPLSLVNQPQHF.

This clone appeared a few times. The gene calls are TRBV5-5 and TRBJ2-6; the D is unclear. The CDR3 is 15 amino acids. Germline V gene data show CDR1 as SGHKS and CDR2 as YYEKEE (reference sequence). V gave up 2 bases and J gave up 3 bases, with 9 bases separating them. The CDR3 spells CASSFFESGANVLTF. The CDR3 DNA sequence: TGTGCCAGCAGCTTTTTCGAGAGTGGGGCCAACGTCCTGACTTTC.

The rearrangement joins TRBV30 to TRBJ1-3, with D perhaps matching TRBD1 (6 bases). The CDR3 totals 14 residues. Trimming stripped 0 bases from V and 0 bases from J, with 6 bases between. Germline V gene lookup returns CDR1 GTSNPN and CDR2 SVGIG (reference sequence). The CDR3 coding sequence is TGTGCCTGGAGTGTACAGGGCTCTGGAAACACCATATATTTT. Translating gives CAWSVQGSGNTIYF.

This clone appeared a single time. The chain uses TRBV11-3 and TRBJ2-1; D may be TRBD2 (5 bases). The germline V gene encodes CDR1 SGHNT and CDR2 YENEEA. The germline V and J ends were trimmed by 5 bases and 5 bases, with 10 bases remaining between them. CDR3 length: 13 residues. CDR3 sequence: CASSPGADNEQFF. CDR3 coding DNA: TGTGCCAGCAGCCCCGGAGCGGACAATGAGCAGTTCTTC.

V usage is TRBV5-1 and J usage is TRBJ2-2; no reliable D call. The CDR3 has 15 amino acids. Trimming cost V 2 bases and J 2 bases, with 10 bases left between them. Germline values: CDR1 SGHRS, CDR2 YFSETQ. CDR3 sequence: CASSFMTPNTGELFF. CDR3 nucleotides: TGCGCCAGCAGCTTCATGACACCCAACACCGGGGAGCTGTTTTTT.

The chain combines TRBV9 with TRBJ1-2; D remains unclear. The V gene lost 0 bases and the J gene lost 0 bases, with 3 bases spanning the gap. CDR1 and CDR2 from the germline V gene are SGDLS and YYNGEE. The CDR3 spans 13 residues. The CDR3 here is CASSVDTNYGYTF. The CDR3, as DNA: TGTGCCAGCAGCGTAGACACTAACTATGGCTACACCTTC.

The J gene is TRBJ2-1, the V gene TRBV29-1, with a weak D call TRBD2 (6 bases). Germline loops: CDR1 SQVTM, CDR2 ANQGSEA. CDR3 size: 14 residues. Trimming shortened V by 4 bases and J by 0 bases, and 10 bases separated the two germline ends. The CDR3 nucleotides read TGCAGCGTTGGGCTAGCGAGCTCCTACAATGAGCAGTTCTTC. Amino acids: CSVGLASSYNEQFF.

The chain is built from TRBV6-2 or TRBV6-3 and TRBJ1-1; possibly TRBD1 for D (5 bases). This CDR3 has 14 amino acids. Trimming shortened V by 6 bases and J by 6 bases, and 17 bases separated the two germline ends. Germline lookup yields CDR1 MNHEY and CDR2 SVGEGT. The CDR3 DNA is TGTGCCAGCAGCCAGGGTAGGCAGGGCGCTGAAGCTTTCTTT. Its protein product is CASSQGRQGAEAFF.